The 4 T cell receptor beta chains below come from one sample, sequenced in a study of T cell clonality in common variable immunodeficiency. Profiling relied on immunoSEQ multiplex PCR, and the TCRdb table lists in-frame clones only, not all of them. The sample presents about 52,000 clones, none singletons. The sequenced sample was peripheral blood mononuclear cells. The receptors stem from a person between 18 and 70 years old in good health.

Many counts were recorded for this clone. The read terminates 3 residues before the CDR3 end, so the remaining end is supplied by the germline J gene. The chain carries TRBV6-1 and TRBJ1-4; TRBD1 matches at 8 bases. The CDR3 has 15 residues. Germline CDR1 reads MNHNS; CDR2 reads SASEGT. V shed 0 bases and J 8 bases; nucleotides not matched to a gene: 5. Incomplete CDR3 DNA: TGTGCCAGCAGTGAAGCACCTGGGGACAGGGAAAAA. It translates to CASSEAPGDREK. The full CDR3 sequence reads CASSEAPGDREKLFF.

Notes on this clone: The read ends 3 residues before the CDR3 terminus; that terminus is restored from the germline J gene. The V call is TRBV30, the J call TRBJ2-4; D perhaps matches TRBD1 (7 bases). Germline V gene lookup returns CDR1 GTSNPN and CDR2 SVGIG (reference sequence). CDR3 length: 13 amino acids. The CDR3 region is CASPPGGNYGQYF. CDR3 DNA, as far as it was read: TGTGCCTCCCCGCCAGGGGGGAACTATGGT. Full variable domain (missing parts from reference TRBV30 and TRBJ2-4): SQTIHQWPATLVQPVGSPLSLECTVEGTSNPNLYWYRQAAGRGLQLLFYSVGIGQISSEVPQNLSASRPQDRQFILSSKKLLLSDSGFYLCASPPGGNYGQYFGAGTRLSVL.

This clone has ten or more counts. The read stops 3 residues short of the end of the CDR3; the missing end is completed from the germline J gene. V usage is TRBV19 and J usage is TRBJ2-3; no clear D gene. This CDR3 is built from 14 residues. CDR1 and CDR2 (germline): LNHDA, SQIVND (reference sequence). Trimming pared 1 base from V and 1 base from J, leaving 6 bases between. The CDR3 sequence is CASSIALRTDTQYF. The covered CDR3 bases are TGTGCCAGTAGTATAGCACTCCGCACAGATACG.

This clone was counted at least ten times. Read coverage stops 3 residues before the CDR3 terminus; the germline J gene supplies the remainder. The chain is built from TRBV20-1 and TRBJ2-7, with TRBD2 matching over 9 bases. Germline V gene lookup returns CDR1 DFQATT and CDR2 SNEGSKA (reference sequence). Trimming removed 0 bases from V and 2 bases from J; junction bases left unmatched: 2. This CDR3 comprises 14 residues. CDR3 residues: CSAREGLATYEQYF. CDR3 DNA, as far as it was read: TGCAGTGCTAGAGAAGGACTAGCGACCTACGAG.